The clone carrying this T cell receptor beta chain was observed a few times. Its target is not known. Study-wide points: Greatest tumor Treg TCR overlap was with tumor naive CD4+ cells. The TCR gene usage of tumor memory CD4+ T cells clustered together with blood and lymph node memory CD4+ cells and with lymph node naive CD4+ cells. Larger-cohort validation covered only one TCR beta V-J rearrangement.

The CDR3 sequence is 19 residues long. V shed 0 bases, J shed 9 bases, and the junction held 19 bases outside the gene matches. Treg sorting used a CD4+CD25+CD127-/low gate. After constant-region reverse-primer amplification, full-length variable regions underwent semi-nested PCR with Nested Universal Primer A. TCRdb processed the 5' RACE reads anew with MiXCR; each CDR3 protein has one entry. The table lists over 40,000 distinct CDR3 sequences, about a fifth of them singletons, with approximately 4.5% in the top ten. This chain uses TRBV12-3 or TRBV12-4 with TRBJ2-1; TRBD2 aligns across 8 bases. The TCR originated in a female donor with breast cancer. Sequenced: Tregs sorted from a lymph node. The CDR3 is CASSLAGRVGSGITSEQFF. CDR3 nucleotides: TGTGCCAGCAGTTTAGCCGGGAGGGTGGGTAGCGGGATCACAAGTGAGCAGTTCTTC.